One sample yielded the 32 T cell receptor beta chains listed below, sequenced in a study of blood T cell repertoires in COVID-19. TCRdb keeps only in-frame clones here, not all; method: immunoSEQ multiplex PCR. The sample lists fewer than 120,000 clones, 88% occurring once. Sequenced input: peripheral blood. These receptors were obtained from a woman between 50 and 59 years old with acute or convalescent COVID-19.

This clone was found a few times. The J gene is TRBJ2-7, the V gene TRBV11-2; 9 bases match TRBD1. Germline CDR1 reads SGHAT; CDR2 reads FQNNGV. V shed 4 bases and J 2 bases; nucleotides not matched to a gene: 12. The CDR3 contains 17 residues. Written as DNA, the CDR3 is TGTGCCAGCAGCTCAAGCGCCGGGACAGGGAATCCCTACGAGCAGTACTTC. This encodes CASSSSAGTGNPYEQYF.

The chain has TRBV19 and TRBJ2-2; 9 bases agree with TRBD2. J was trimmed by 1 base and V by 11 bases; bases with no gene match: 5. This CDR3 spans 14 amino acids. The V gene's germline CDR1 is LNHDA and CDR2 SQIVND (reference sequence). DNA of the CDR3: TGTGCCGTACATAGCGGGGGGAACACCGGGGAGCTGTTTTTT. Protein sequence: CAVHSGGNTGELFF. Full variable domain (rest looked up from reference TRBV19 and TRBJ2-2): DGGITQSPKYLFRKEGQNVTLSCEQNLNHDAMYWYRQDPGQGLRLIYYSQIVNDFQKGDIAEGYSVSREKKESFPLTVTSAQKNPTAFYLCAVHSGGNTGELFFGEGSRLTVL.

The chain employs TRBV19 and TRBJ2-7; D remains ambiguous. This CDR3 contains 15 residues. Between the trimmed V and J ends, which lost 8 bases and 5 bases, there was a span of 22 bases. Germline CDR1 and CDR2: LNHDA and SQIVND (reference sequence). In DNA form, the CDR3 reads TGTGCCAGTGAACCCGGCAGAGGCAAGGCGAACGAGCAGTACTTC. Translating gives CASEPGRGKANEQYF. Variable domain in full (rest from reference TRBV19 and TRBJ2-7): DGGITQSPKYLFRKEGQNVTLSCEQNLNHDAMYWYRQDPGQGLRLIYYSQIVNDFQKGDIAEGYSVSREKKESFPLTVTSAQKNPTAFYLCASEPGRGKANEQYFGPGTRLTVT.

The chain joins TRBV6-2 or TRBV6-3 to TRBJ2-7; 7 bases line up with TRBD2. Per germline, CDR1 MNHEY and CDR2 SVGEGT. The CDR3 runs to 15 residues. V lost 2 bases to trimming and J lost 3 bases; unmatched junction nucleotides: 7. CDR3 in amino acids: CASSYQPSGHYEQYF. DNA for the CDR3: TGTGCCAGCAGTTACCAGCCTAGCGGACACTACGAGCAGTACTTC.

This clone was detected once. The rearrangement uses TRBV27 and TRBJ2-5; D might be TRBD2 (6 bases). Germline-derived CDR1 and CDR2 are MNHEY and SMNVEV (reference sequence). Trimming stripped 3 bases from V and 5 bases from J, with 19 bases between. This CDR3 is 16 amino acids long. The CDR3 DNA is TGTGCCAGCAGTTTTTCGGGAGCAGGGCGCCGGGAGACCCAGTACTTC. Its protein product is CASSFSGAGRRETQYF.

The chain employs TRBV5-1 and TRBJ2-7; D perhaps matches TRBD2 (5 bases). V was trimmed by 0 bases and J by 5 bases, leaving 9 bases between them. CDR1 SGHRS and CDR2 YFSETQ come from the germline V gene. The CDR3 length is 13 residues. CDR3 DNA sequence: TGCGCCAGCAGCTTGGGGGGAGAGGACGAGCAGTACTTC. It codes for CASSLGGEDEQYF.

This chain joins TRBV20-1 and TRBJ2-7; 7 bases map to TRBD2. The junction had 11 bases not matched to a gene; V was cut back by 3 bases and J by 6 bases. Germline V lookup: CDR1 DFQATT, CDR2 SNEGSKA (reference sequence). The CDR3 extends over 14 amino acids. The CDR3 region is CSASLAGDRGEQYF. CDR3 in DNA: TGCAGTGCTAGTCTGGCGGGGGACCGGGGCGAGCAGTACTTC.

The CDR3 region is CASSSAREVMNTQYF. Here the CDR3 DNA reads TGTGCCAGCAGCTCCGCGCGGGAGGTTATGAATACGCAGTATTTT. The chain carries TRBV28 and TRBJ2-3; the match to TRBD2 covers 8 bases. V was clipped by 6 bases and J by 7 bases; unmatched bases: 12. The CDR3 contains 15 residues. Germline loops: CDR1 MDHEN, CDR2 SYDVKM.

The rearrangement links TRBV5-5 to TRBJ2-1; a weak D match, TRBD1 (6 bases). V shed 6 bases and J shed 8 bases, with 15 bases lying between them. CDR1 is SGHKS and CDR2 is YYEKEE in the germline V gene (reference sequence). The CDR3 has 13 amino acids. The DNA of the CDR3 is TGTGCCAGCATAACCACAGGGATCCATGAGCAGTTCTTC. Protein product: CASITTGIHEQFF.

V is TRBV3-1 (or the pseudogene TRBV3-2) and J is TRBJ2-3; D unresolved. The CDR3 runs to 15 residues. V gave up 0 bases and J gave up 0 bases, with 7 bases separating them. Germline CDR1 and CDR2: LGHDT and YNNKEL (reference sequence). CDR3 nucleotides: TGTGCCAGCAGCCAAGATCGGTTTAGCACAGATACGCAGTATTTT. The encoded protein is CASSQDRFSTDTQYF.

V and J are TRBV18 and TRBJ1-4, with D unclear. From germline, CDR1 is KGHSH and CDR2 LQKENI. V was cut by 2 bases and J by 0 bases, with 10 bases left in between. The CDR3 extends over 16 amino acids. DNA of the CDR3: TGTGCCAGCTCACCAAGCTCGGGAGCAACTAATGAAAAACTGTTTTTT. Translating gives CASSPSSGATNEKLFF.

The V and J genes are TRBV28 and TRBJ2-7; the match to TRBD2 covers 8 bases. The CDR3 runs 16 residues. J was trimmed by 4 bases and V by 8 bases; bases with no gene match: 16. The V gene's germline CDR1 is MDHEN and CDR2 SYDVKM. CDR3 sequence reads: CASPPSSAAGEYEQYF. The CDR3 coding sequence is TGTGCCAGCCCGCCCTCCTCCGCAGCGGGAGAGTACGAGCAGTACTTC.

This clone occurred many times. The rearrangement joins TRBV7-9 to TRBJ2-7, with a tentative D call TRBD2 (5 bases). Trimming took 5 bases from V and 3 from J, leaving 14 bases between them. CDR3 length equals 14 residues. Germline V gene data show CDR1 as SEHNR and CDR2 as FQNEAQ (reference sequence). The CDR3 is CASSPGYGNYEQYF. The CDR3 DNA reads TGTGCCAGCAGCCCGGGGTACGGAAACTACGAGCAGTACTTC.

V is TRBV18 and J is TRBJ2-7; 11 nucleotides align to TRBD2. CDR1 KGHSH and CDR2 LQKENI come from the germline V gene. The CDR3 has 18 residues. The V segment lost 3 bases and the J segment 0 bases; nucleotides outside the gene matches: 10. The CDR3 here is CASSPRPSGRSNSYEQYF. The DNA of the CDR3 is TGTGCCAGCTCACCCAGGCCTAGCGGGAGGTCCAACTCCTACGAGCAGTACTTC.

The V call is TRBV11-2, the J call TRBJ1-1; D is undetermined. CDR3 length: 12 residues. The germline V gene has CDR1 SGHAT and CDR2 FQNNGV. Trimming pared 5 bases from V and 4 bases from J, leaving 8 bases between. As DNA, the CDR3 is TGTGCCAGCAGCCCCGTGCGCACTGAAGCTTTCTTT. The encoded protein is CASSPVRTEAFF. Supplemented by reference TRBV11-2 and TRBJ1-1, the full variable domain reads EAGVAQSPRYKIIEKRQSVAFWCNPISGHATLYWYQQILGQGPKLLIQFQNNGVVDDSQLPKDRFSAERLKGVDSTLKIQPAKLEDSAVYLCASSPVRTEAFFGQGTRLTVV.

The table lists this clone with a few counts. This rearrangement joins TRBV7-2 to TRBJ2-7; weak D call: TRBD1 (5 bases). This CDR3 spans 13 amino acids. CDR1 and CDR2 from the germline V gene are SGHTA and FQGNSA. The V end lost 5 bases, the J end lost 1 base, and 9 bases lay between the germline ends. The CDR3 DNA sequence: TGTGCCAGCAGCCTAAGACAGTCCTACGAGCAGTACTTC. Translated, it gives CASSLRQSYEQYF.

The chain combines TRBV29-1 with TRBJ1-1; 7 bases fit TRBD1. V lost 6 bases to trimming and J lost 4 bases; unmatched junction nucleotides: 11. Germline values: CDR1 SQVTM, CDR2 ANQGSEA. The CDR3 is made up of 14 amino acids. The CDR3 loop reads CSVITGVAGTEAFF. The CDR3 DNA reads TGCAGCGTGATAACAGGGGTCGCAGGCACTGAAGCTTTCTTT.

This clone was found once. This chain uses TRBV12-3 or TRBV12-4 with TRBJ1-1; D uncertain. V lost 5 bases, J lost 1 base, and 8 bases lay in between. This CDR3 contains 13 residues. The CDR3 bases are TGTGCCAGCAGTGGTACAGCGAACACTGAAGCTTTCTTT. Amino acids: CASSGTANTEAFF.

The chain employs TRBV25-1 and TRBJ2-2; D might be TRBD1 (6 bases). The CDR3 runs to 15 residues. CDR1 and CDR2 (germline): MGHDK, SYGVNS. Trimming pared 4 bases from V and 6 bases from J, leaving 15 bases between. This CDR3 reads CASSGRGSGAGELFF. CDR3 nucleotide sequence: TGTGCCAGCAGTGGCAGGGGCTCAGGCGCCGGGGAGCTGTTTTTT.

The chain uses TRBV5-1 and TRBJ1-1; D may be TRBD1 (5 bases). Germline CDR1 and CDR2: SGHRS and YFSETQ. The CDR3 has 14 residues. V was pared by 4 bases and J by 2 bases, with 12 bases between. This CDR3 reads CASSPGHGNTEAFF. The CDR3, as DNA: TGCGCCAGCAGCCCCGGACACGGAAACACTGAAGCTTTCTTT.

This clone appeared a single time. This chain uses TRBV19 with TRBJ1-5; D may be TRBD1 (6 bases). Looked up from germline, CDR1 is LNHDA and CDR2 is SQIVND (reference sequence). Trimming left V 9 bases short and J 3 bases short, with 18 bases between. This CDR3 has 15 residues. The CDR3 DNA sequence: TGTGCCAGCGGGGGCGGGGGGTCAGACAATCAGCCCCAGCATTTT. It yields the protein CASGGGGSDNQPQHF.

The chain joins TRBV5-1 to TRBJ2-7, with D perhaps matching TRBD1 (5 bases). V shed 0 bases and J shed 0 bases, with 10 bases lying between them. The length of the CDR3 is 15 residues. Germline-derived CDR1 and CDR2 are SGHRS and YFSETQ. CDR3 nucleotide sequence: TGCGCCAGCAGCTTGGTCGCAGGGATCTCCTACGAGCAGTACTTC. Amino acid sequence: CASSLVAGISYEQYF.

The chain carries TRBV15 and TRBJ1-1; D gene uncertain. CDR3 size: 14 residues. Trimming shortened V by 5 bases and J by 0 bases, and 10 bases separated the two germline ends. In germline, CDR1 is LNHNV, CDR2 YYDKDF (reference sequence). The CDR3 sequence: CATSGSLLNTEAFF. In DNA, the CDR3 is TGTGCCACCAGCGGTTCACTACTGAACACTGAAGCTTTCTTT.

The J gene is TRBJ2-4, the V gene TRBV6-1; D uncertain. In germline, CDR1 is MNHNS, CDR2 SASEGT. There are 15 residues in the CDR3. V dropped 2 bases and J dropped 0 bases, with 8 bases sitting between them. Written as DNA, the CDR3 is TGTGCCAGCAGTGAACTAACAGTAGCCAAAAACATTCAGTACTTC. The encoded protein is CASSELTVAKNIQYF.

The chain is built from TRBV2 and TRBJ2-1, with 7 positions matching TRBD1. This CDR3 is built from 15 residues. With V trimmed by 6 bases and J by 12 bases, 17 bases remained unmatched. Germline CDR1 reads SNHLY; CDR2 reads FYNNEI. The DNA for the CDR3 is TGTGCCAGCAGCGACAGGGTAGGACAGCTATTGGGGCAGTTCTTC. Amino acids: CASSDRVGQLLGQFF.

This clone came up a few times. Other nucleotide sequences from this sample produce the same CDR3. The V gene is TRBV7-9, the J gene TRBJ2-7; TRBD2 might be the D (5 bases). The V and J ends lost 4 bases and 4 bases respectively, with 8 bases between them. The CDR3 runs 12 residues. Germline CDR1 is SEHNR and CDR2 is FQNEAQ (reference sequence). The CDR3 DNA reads TGTGCCAGCAGCTCCGGGGTTTACGAGCAGTACTTC. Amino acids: CASSSGVYEQYF.

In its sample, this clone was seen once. CDR3 sequence (DNA): TGTGCCAGCAGTGAAAGGGGGGGTGCAACTAATGAAAAACTGTTTTTT. Its protein product is CASSERGGATNEKLFF. The chain joins TRBV2 to TRBJ1-4; a weak D match, TRBD1 (6 bases). Germline V gene sequence: CDR1 SNHLY, CDR2 FYNNEI. The CDR3 loop spans 16 amino acids. Trimming took 2 bases from V and 0 from J, leaving 10 bases between them.

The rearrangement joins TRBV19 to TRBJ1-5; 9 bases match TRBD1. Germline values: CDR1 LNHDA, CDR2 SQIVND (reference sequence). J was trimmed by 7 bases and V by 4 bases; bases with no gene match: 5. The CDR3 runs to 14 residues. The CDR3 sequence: CASSTGQGVQPQHF. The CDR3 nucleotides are TGTGCCAGTAGTACGGGACAGGGCGTACAGCCCCAGCATTTT.

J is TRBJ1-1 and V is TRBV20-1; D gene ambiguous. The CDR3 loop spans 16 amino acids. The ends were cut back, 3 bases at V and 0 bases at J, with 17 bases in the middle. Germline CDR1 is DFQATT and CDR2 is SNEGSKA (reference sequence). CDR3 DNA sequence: TGCAGTGCTAGTCGGGCGGGAGAGACCATGAACACTGAAGCTTTCTTT. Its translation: CSASRAGETMNTEAFF.

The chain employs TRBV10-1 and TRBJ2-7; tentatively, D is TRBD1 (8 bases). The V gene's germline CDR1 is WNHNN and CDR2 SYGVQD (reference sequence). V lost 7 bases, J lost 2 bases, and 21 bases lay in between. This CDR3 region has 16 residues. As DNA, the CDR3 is TGCGCCAGCACCACCGGGAGGACAGGGAAAACCTACGAGCAGTACTTC. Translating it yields CASTTGRTGKTYEQYF.

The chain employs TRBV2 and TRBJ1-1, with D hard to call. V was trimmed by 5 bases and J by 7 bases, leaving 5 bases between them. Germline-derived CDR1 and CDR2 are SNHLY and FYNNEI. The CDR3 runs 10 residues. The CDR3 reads CASSSGEAFF. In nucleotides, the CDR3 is TGTGCCAGCAGTTCCGGTGAAGCTTTCTTT.

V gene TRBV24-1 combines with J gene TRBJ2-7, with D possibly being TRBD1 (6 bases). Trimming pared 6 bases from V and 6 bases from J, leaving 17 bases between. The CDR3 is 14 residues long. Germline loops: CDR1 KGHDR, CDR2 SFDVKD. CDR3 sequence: CATSTSQGLGEQYF. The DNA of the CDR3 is TGTGCCACCAGTACCTCACAGGGTTTGGGCGAGCAGTACTTC.